This T cell receptor (beta chain) derives from a study of blood T cell repertoires in COVID-19. Study-wide background: Samples representing acute and convalescent COVID-19 were sourced from the United States, Italy and Spain. From T cells, B-cell-depleted T cells, or PBMCs came the material, which was cDNA or gDNA.

Original handling: Counts of nucleated cells, estimated from reference gene primer amplification, were obtained. TCRdb keeps only in-frame clones here, not all; method: immunoSEQ multiplex PCR. V, J and clone size were drawn from that table, and D and trimming were deduced from the DNA. The sample gives 55,000 to 75,000 clones, roughly 80% of which show up once; about 24% is in the top ten. Trimming cost V 5 bases and J 7 bases, with 15 bases left between them. The CDR3 is made up of 14 amino acids. The germline V gene has CDR1 MNHEY and CDR2 SVGEGT. This clone has only one observation. The material sequenced was peripheral blood. The rearrangement joins TRBV6-2 or TRBV6-3 to TRBJ1-5, with D tentatively TRBD1 (5 bases). This TCR derives from a human donor in a cohort sampled during active COVID-19. The CDR3 here is CASSPQGIGQPQHF. CDR3 bases: TGTGCCAGCAGTCCGCAGGGAATTGGCCAGCCCCAGCATTTT.